The next 21 T cell receptor beta chains were all read from a single sample in a study of blood T cell repertoires in COVID-19. TCRdb's table, derived via immunoSEQ multiplex PCR, lists solely in-frame clones and lacks some. The sample contains some 500,000 clones, around 90% of which appear only once. The specimen was peripheral blood. These receptors were taken from a woman aged 45-59 years with COVID-19, enrolled during active disease.

The chain links TRBV19 to TRBJ1-6; no clear D. There are 15 residues in the CDR3. Trimming took off 4 bases at V and 8 bases at J, with 15 bases between the two ends. Germline lookup yields CDR1 LNHDA and CDR2 SQIVND (reference sequence). The CDR3 loop is CASSRGPPTDSPLHF. In DNA form, the CDR3 reads TGTGCCAGTAGTAGAGGCCCTCCGACTGATTCACCCCTCCACTTT.

This clone was detected a few times. The rearrangement links TRBV19 to TRBJ1-6; the D gene is possibly TRBD1 (5 bases). The CDR3 is made up of 18 amino acids. CDR1 is LNHDA, CDR2 SQIVND, per germline (reference sequence). Trimming stripped 6 bases from V and 7 bases from J, with 25 bases between. CDR3 in amino acids: CASRKARGIRGGNSPLHF. CDR3 DNA: TGTGCCAGTAGGAAGGCAAGGGGTATAAGGGGTGGCAATTCACCCCTCCACTTT.

Details on this clone: At the DNA level, this CDR3 is encoded by other sequences in the same sample as well. The chain links TRBV9 to TRBJ1-2; the D is unclear. The CDR3 sequence is 13 residues long. Trimming removed 0 bases at V and 4 bases at J, with 7 bases between. Germline V gives CDR1 SGDLS, CDR2 YYNGEE. The CDR3 protein is CASSVGQAYGYTF. CDR3 nucleotides: TGTGCCAGCAGCGTAGGGCAGGCCTATGGCTACACCTTC.

The chain carries TRBV10-3 and TRBJ1-5; possible D gene TRBD1, 5 bases. The germline V gene has CDR1 ENHRY and CDR2 SYGVKD. Deletions cut 3 bases from V and 0 bases from J, with 15 bases between. This CDR3 has 17 residues. CDR3 loop: CAISEAGGQGSNQPQHF. In DNA, the CDR3 is TGTGCCATCAGTGAAGCGGGTGGTCAGGGTAGCAATCAGCCCCAGCATTTT.

The chain is built from TRBV7-9 and TRBJ1-2; the match to TRBD1 covers 8 bases. Unmatched junction bases numbered 3, after V lost 5 bases and J lost 4 bases. The length of the CDR3 is 13 residues. From germline, CDR1 is SEHNR and CDR2 FQNEAQ (reference sequence). CDR3 nucleotides: TGTGCCAGCAGCCGGACAGGGAGCTATGGCTACACCTTC. This translates into CASSRTGSYGYTF.

This clone was observed once. The chain employs TRBV6-2 or TRBV6-3 and TRBJ1-2; TRBD1 agrees at 8 bases. CDR3 length: 12 amino acids. Germline lookup yields CDR1 MNHEY and CDR2 SVGEGT. The V segment lost 5 bases and the J segment 12 bases; nucleotides outside the gene matches: 8. CDR3 in amino acids: CASSQLFRGHTF. CDR3 coding DNA: TGTGCCAGCAGTCAACTCTTCAGGGGGCACACCTTC.

The chain is built from TRBV29-1 and TRBJ2-1; D ambiguous. CDR3 length: 12 amino acids. Looked up from germline, CDR1 is SQVTM and CDR2 is ANQGSEA. The V end lost 5 bases, the J end lost 10 bases, and 15 bases lay between the germline ends. CDR3 protein: CSVPLVVEEQFF. The CDR3 DNA is TGCAGCGTTCCTTTAGTGGTTGAAGAGCAGTTCTTC.

The genes are TRBV19 and TRBJ2-1; 11 positions agree with TRBD2. Germline values: CDR1 LNHDA, CDR2 SQIVND (reference sequence). V gave up 3 bases and J gave up 9 bases; unmatched junction bases: 4. This CDR3 region has 14 residues. CDR3 in amino acids: CASSIQLAGAEQFF. DNA of the CDR3: TGTGCCAGTAGTATTCAACTAGCGGGGGCTGAGCAGTTCTTC.

This clone was seen a handful of times. The chain has TRBV5-1 and TRBJ2-7; D call uncertain. The V gene's germline CDR1 is SGHRS and CDR2 YFSETQ. V lost 6 bases, J lost 3 bases, and 19 bases lay in between. CDR3 length: 15 residues. CDR3 region: CASTLAPSLDYEQYF. In nucleotides, the CDR3 is TGCGCCAGCACCCTTGCTCCCTCTCTAGACTACGAGCAGTACTTC.

The chain couples TRBV3-1 (or the pseudogene TRBV3-2) to TRBJ2-7; 11 bases align to TRBD1. CDR1 is LGHDT and CDR2 is YNNKEL in the germline V gene (reference sequence). The ends lost 4 bases at V and 3 bases at J; junction bases unmatched: 2. There are 14 residues in the CDR3. The CDR3 region is CASSLGTGGYEQYF. The CDR3 nucleotides are TGTGCCAGCAGCCTTGGGACAGGGGGCTACGAGCAGTACTTC.

The chain carries TRBV11-2 and TRBJ1-5, with a tentative D call TRBD1 (5 bases). The V end was cut by 1 base, the J end by 1 base, with 11 bases between. CDR3 length equals 16 residues. Germline V gives CDR1 SGHAT, CDR2 FQNNGV. CDR3 loop: CASSLGRGGSNQPQHF. DNA of the CDR3: TGTGCCAGCAGCTTAGGGAGGGGAGGAAGCAATCAGCCCCAGCATTTT.

This sequence joins TRBV27 and TRBJ2-2; 8 nucleotides align to TRBD2. V was clipped by 6 bases and J by 3 bases; unmatched bases: 9. The CDR3 extends over 16 amino acids. The germline V gene has CDR1 MNHEY and CDR2 SMNVEV (reference sequence). Here the CDR3 DNA reads TGTGCCAGCAGAGGCGCGGGGGGCCGGGACACCGGGGAGCTGTTTTTT. As protein: CASRGAGGRDTGELFF.

This clone has a single count. V and J are TRBV3-1 (or the pseudogene TRBV3-2) and TRBJ2-3; a possible D gene is TRBD2 (6 bases). CDR3 length: 16 residues. Germline V CDR1 and CDR2: LGHDT, YNNKEL (reference sequence). V lost 4 bases and J lost 2, with 16 bases in between. Here the CDR3 DNA reads TGTGCCAGCAGCCCCACTTTAGGACTATTCACAGATACGCAGTATTTT. Protein sequence: CASSPTLGLFTDTQYF.

This clone was seen just once. This chain links TRBV5-4 with TRBJ2-7; tentatively, D is TRBD2 (6 bases). CDR3 length: 16 amino acids. Looked up from germline, CDR1 is SGHNT and CDR2 is YYREEE (reference sequence). Trimming took off 3 bases at V and 2 bases at J, with 18 bases between the two ends. This chain's CDR3 is CASSSSPGTRPYEQYF. CDR3 nucleotides: TGTGCCAGCAGCTCTTCTCCCGGGACTCGTCCCTACGAGCAGTACTTC. The full variable domain, its missing parts supplied by reference TRBV5-4 and TRBJ2-7, is ETGVTQSPTHLIKTRGQQVTLRCSSQSGHNTVSWYQQALGQGPQFIFQYYREEENGRGNFPPRFSGLQFPNYSSELNVNALELDDSALYLCASSSSPGTRPYEQYFGPGTRLTVT.

This clone was detected ten times or more. The rearrangement joins TRBV6-5 to TRBJ1-2, with a possible D match to TRBD1 (5 bases). The V end was cut by 7 bases, the J end by 1 base, with 13 bases between. This CDR3 has 14 amino acids. Germline loops: CDR1 MNHEY, CDR2 SVGAGI. This CDR3 reads CASILTVGNYGYTF. The CDR3, as DNA: TGTGCCAGCATCTTGACAGTCGGTAACTATGGCTACACCTTC.

This clone was detected a few times. This chain connects TRBV10-3 to TRBJ1-2; the match to TRBD1 covers 10 bases. This CDR3 has 16 amino acids. Germline CDR1 ENHRY, CDR2 SYGVKD. V was clipped by 4 bases and J by 8 bases; unmatched bases: 13. This CDR3 is CAISAGTGETLGGYTF. DNA for the CDR3: TGTGCCATCAGTGCCGGGACAGGGGAGACTTTAGGCGGCTACACCTTC.

This clone was seen a few times. The chain has TRBV7-6 and TRBJ2-5; TRBD1 agrees at 10 bases. This CDR3 region has 15 residues. Germline V CDR1 and CDR2: SGHVS, FNYEAQ. J lost 5 bases, V lost 3 bases, and 6 bases had no gene match. In nucleotides, the CDR3 is TGTGCCAGCAGCTTGGCGGGGACAGGGGCCGAGACCCAGTACTTC. Translating gives CASSLAGTGAETQYF.

The genes are TRBV6-6 and TRBJ1-1; D might be TRBD1 (5 bases). The CDR3 loop spans 13 amino acids. CDR1 is MNHNY, CDR2 SVGAGI, per germline (reference sequence). The V end was cut by 0 bases, the J end by 4 bases, with 6 bases between. The DNA for the CDR3 is TGTGCCAGCAGTTACTCAGGGGTCACTGAAGCTTTCTTT. The encoded protein is CASSYSGVTEAFF.

This clone was seen more than once but under ten times. The chain combines TRBV30 with TRBJ1-6, with a weak D call TRBD1 (5 bases). This CDR3 is built from 12 residues. Deletions cut 4 bases from V and 6 bases from J, with 7 bases between. CDR1 is GTSNPN, CDR2 SVGIG, per germline (reference sequence). The DNA for the CDR3 is TGTGCCTGGAAACAGGCTAATTCACCCCTCCACTTT. This translates into CAWKQANSPLHF. Full variable domain (outside the CDR3, taken from reference TRBV30 and TRBJ1-6): SQTIHQWPATLVQPVGSPLSLECTVEGTSNPNLYWYRQAAGRGLQLLFYSVGIGQISSEVPQNLSASRPQDRQFILSSKKLLLSDSGFYLCAWKQANSPLHFGNGTRLTVT.

With regard to this clone: The same CDR3 can be traced to other DNA sequences in this sample. The chain couples TRBV6-1 to TRBJ1-2; D ambiguous. The V gene's germline CDR1 is MNHNS and CDR2 SASEGT. The CDR3 length is 13 residues. Trimming pared 1 base from V and 3 bases from J, leaving 6 bases between. This chain's CDR3 is CASSEVGDYGYTF. The CDR3 coding sequence is TGTGCCAGCAGTGAAGTCGGAGACTATGGCTACACCTTC.

The genes are TRBV30 and TRBJ1-6; the D is unclear. Trimming shortened V by 4 bases and J by 0 bases, and 10 bases separated the two germline ends. The CDR3 runs to 15 residues. Germline assignment: CDR1 GTSNPN and CDR2 SVGIG (reference sequence). The CDR3 bases are TGTGCCTGGAACCTCAGAAGCTCCTATAATTCACCCCTCCACTTT. Translated: CAWNLRSSYNSPLHF.